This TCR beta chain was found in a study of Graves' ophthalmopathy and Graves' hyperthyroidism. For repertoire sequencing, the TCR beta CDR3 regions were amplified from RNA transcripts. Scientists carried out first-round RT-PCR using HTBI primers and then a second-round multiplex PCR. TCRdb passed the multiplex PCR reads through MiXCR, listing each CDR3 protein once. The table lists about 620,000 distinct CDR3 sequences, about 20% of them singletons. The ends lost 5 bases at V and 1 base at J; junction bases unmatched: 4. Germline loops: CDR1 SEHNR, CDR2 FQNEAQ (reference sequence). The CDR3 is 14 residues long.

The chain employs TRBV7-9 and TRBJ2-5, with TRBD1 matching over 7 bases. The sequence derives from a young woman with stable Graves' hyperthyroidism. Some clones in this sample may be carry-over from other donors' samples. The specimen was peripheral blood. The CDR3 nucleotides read TGTGCCAGCAGCGGAAGGGACAGCCAAGAGACCCAGTACTTC. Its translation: CASSGRDSQETQYF.